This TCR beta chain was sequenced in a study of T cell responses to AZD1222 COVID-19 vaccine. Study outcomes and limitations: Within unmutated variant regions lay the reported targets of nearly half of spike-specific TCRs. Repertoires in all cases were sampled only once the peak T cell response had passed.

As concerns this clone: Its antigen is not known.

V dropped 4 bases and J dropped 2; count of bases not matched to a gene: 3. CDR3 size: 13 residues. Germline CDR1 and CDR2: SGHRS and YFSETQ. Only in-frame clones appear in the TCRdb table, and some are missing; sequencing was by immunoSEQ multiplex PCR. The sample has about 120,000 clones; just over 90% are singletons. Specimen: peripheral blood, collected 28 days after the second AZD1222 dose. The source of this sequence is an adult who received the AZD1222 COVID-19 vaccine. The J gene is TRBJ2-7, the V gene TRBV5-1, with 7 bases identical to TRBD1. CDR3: CASSRDRPYEQYF. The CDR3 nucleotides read TGCGCCAGCAGCCGGGACAGACCCTACGAGCAGTACTTC.